The next 13 T cell receptor beta chains were all read from a single sample in a study of CD8+CD57+ T cells in acquired aplastic anemia. CDR3 and TCR beta VDJ profiling relied on genomic DNA as the template. MiXCR was run by TCRdb on the reads, yielding one entry per CDR3 protein. The table shows 150,000 to 200,000 distinct CDR3 sequences, with 64% occurring only once. Sequenced: sorted CD4+, CD8+, or CD8+CD57+ T cells (not recorded which) from PBMCs. These receptors originate from a human donor with severe aplastic anemia or a healthy control (not recorded which).

This chain joins TRBV2 and TRBJ2-7; D possibly corresponds to TRBD2 (5 bases). CDR1 is SNHLY, CDR2 FYNNEI, per germline. V lost 3 bases and J lost 2, with 14 bases in between. The CDR3 loop spans 15 amino acids. The CDR3: CASSDLGASTYEQYF. In DNA form, the CDR3 reads TGTGCCAGCAGTGATTTGGGAGCTTCAACCTACGAGCAGTACTTC. Full variable domain (remainder filled in from reference TRBV2 and TRBJ2-7): EPEVTQTPSHQVTQMGQEVILRCVPISNHLYFYWYRQILGQKVEFLVSFYNNEISEKSEIFDDQFSVERPDGSNFTLKIRSTKLEDSAMYFCASSDLGASTYEQYFGPGTRLTVT.

The chain has TRBV25-1 and TRBJ2-7, with 10 bases that match TRBD1. The CDR3 extends over 13 amino acids. Germline CDR1 is MGHDK and CDR2 is SYGVNS. With 4 bases clipped from V and 5 bases from J, the junction kept 2 bases outside the gene matches. The CDR3 DNA reads as TGTGCCAGCAGTGGGGACAGGGGTAACGAGCAGTACTTC. This translates into CASSGDRGNEQYF.

This clonotype was detected many times. The chain recombines TRBV9 with TRBJ2-3; 7 positions agree with TRBD1. CDR3 size: 14 residues. V lost 4 bases and J lost 3; bases outside the gene matches: 5. From germline, CDR1 is SGDLS and CDR2 YYNGEE. Here the CDR3 DNA reads TGTGCCAGCAGCCTGGGACAGTATACAGATACGCAGTATTTT. The encoded protein is CASSLGQYTDTQYF.

CDR3 sequence: CSAPSGLAGTAYTDTQYF. Written as DNA, the CDR3 is TGCAGTGCCCCTTCGGGGCTAGCGGGAACCGCTTACACAGATACGCAGTATTTT. The rearrangement uses TRBV20-1 and TRBJ2-3; TRBD2 agrees at 9 bases. J gave up 2 bases and V 6 bases, and 18 bases lay outside the gene matches. This CDR3 comprises 18 residues. In germline, CDR1 is DFQATT, CDR2 SNEGSKA (reference sequence).

A single count supports this clonotype. The chain is built from TRBV7-2 and TRBJ2-4, with D possibly being TRBD2 (5 bases). The DNA end is more similar to TRBJ2-7, so the J call may be wrong. The CDR3 is made up of 14 amino acids. CDR1 is SGHTA and CDR2 is FQGNSA in the germline V gene. The CDR3: CASSLSRDSHEQYF. DNA of the CDR3: TGTGCCAGCAGCTTATCACGGGATAGTCACGAGCAGTACTTC.

There are many counts of this clonotype. V and J are TRBV13 and TRBJ2-1; D gene uncertain. The CDR3 is made up of 15 amino acids. V dropped 8 bases and J dropped 5 bases, with 19 bases sitting between them. In germline, CDR1 is PRHDT, CDR2 FYEKMQ (reference sequence). The CDR3 bases are TGTGCCAGCCACCCCAGGACGGGTCTCCACAATGAGCAGTTCTTC. The encoded protein is CASHPRTGLHNEQFF.

The chain combines TRBV19 with TRBJ2-5, with 9 bases fitting TRBD2. CDR1 and CDR2 from the germline V gene are LNHDA and SQIVND (reference sequence). Trimming removed 4 bases from V and 5 bases from J; junction bases left unmatched: 11. This CDR3 region has 16 residues. The CDR3 nucleotides are TGTGCCAGTAGTAAGCGGGGGGCCTCCCAAGGGGAGACCCAGTACTTC. It translates to CASSKRGASQGETQYF.

This clonotype has just a few counts. CDR3 sequence reads: CASRTLAGGHTDTQYF. DNA for the CDR3: TGTGCCAGCAGGACTTTAGCGGGAGGACACACAGATACGCAGTATTTT. The genes are TRBV7-9 and TRBJ2-3; TRBD2 matches 10 bases. V was clipped by 6 bases and J by 2 bases; unmatched bases: 8. This CDR3 region has 16 residues. CDR1 and CDR2 (germline): SEHNR, FQNEAQ (reference sequence).

The genes are TRBV15 and TRBJ2-7, with unresolved D. V dropped 3 bases and J dropped 9 bases, with 12 bases sitting between them. This CDR3 contains 12 residues. In germline, CDR1 is LNHNV, CDR2 YYDKDF (reference sequence). This CDR3 reads CATSSQDLGQYF. The DNA of the CDR3 is TGTGCCACCAGCAGTCAGGACCTGGGGCAGTACTTC.

The chain couples TRBV20-1 to TRBJ2-7, with D tentatively TRBD1 or TRBD2 (5 bases each). The CDR3 sequence is 13 residues long. Germline CDR1 and CDR2: DFQATT and SNEGSKA (reference sequence). With 3 bases removed from V and 4 bases from J, the gap between germline ends came to 13 bases. The CDR3: CSARERGRYEQYF. The CDR3 DNA is TGCAGTGCTAGGGAGAGGGGACGTTACGAGCAGTACTTC.

The rearrangement joins TRBV9 to TRBJ2-7, with TRBD1 identical over 10 bases. The germline CDR1 and CDR2 sequences are SGDLS and YYNGEE. J was trimmed by 6 bases and V by 5 bases; bases with no gene match: 8. The CDR3 runs to 14 residues. CDR3 coding DNA: TGTGCCAGCAGTTTCGGGACAGGGGCCTGCGAGCAGTACTTC. It translates to CASSFGTGACEQYF.

The chain carries TRBV7-9 and TRBJ2-7, with no clear D. Trimming cost V 1 base and J 0 bases, with 4 bases left between them. This CDR3 region has 13 residues. Germline values: CDR1 SEHNR, CDR2 FQNEAQ (reference sequence). This CDR3 is CASSLEFSYEQYF. CDR3 nucleotides: TGTGCCAGCAGCTTAGAGTTCTCCTACGAGCAGTACTTC.

The chain is built from TRBV19 and TRBJ2-7, with 7 bases aligning to TRBD1. The CDR3 sequence is 13 residues long. In germline, CDR1 is LNHDA, CDR2 SQIVND (reference sequence). Germline trimming cut 6 bases from V and 5 bases from J; bases unmatched to any gene: 7. The CDR3 loop is CASRQQGSHEQYF. For the CDR3, the DNA is TGTGCCAGTAGACAACAGGGGTCCCACGAGCAGTACTTC.